Each of the 15 T cell receptor beta chains below was sequenced from the same sample in a study of shared T cell receptors in the human thymus. Generated by immunoSEQ multiplex PCR, the TCRdb table keeps only in-frame clones and is missing some. The sample contains hundreds of thousands of clones, 80% to 90% of which appear only once. The same sample was also used in a study of human thymus T cells.

Material for sequencing was thymocytes. These receptors were obtained from a girl under three years old with a congenital heart defect.

The count of this clone is one. J is TRBJ1-1 and V is TRBV6-4; no firm D call. There are 16 residues in the CDR3. Germline CDR1 is MRHNA and CDR2 is SNTAGT. V was clipped by 4 bases and J by 3 bases, with 18 bases between them. The DNA of the CDR3 is TGTGCCAGCAGTGGTGTGGTTCCCCACGGTTACACTGAAGCTTTCTTT. It translates to CASSGVVPHGYTEAFF.

The chain recombines TRBV29-1 with TRBJ1-2; D is uncertain. V lost 7 bases to trimming and J lost 0 bases, with 18 bases between them. The CDR3 is 15 residues long. CDR1 and CDR2 from the germline V gene are SQVTM and ANQGSEA. CDR3 loop: CSASITAPANYGYTF. The CDR3 DNA reads as TGCAGCGCTAGCATAACAGCTCCAGCTAACTATGGCTACACCTTC.

The chain employs TRBV11-2 and TRBJ1-6; D gene uncertain. Germline CDR1 is SGHAT and CDR2 is FQNNGV. The CDR3 spans 17 residues. Deletions cut 4 bases from V and 0 bases from J, with 13 bases between. CDR3 DNA sequence: TGTGCCAGCAGCTCCGGTGATGTCCTCTCCTATAATTCACCCCTCCACTTT. Protein sequence: CASSSGDVLSYNSPLHF.

The J gene is TRBJ2-7, the V gene TRBV4-2; D may be TRBD2 (5 bases). The CDR3 runs to 17 residues. Deletions cut 5 bases from V and 6 bases from J, with 26 bases between. CDR1 and CDR2 (germline): LGHNA, YNFKEQ. This chain's CDR3 is CASSTDRDSNQDAEQYF. The CDR3 nucleotides read TGTGCCAGCAGCACCGACCGGGATAGTAATCAGGACGCCGAGCAGTACTTC.

J is TRBJ1-2 and V is TRBV6-5; 10 bases align to TRBD1. Germline V gives CDR1 MNHEY, CDR2 SVGAGI. V gave up 5 bases and J gave up 6 bases; unmatched junction bases: 6. The CDR3 length is 14 residues. The CDR3 DNA reads TGTGCCAGCAGTCCGCGACAGGGGGCCCATGGCTACACCTTC. Protein: CASSPRQGAHGYTF.

V usage is TRBV6-1 and J usage is TRBJ1-2, with D maybe TRBD1 (6 bases). V lost 3 bases and J lost 4, with 21 bases in between. Germline V gene sequence: CDR1 MNHNS, CDR2 SASEGT. This CDR3 contains 17 residues. The CDR3 nucleotides read TGTGCCAGCAGTGATAGGGTAGGGGCAGGGGACATCTATGGCTACACCTTC. Its translation is CASSDRVGAGDIYGYTF.

The rearrangement uses TRBV10-3 and TRBJ2-1; the D call may be TRBD1 or TRBD2 (9 bases each). V lost 6 bases and J lost 6, with 27 bases in between. This CDR3 spans 18 amino acids. CDR1 ENHRY and CDR2 SYGVKD come from the germline V gene. In DNA form, the CDR3 reads TGTGCCATCAGGCCATACAGGGGGCAGGCTAGCGGGGCCAATGAGCAGTTCTTC. This gives the protein CAIRPYRGQASGANEQFF.

CDR3 loop: CASSLEDSFSGANVLTF. CDR3 bases: TGTGCCAGTAGTCTCGAGGACAGCTTCTCTGGGGCCAACGTCCTGACTTTC. The chain couples TRBV19 to TRBJ2-6, with D tentatively TRBD1 (6 bases). Looked up from germline, CDR1 is LNHDA and CDR2 is SQIVND (reference sequence). The CDR3 is made up of 17 amino acids. The V gene lost 5 bases and the J gene lost 0 bases, with 14 bases spanning the gap.

The CDR3 region is CASSPGTGGYGDNEQFF. The CDR3 DNA follows: TGCGCCAGCAGCCCGGGGACAGGGGGCTACGGTGACAATGAGCAGTTCTTC. This rearrangement joins TRBV4-1 to TRBJ2-1, with 12 bases aligning to TRBD1. The V and J ends lost 4 bases and 5 bases, in that order; junction bases with no gene match: 9. This CDR3 is built from 17 residues. Germline lookup yields CDR1 MGHRA and CDR2 YSYEKL.

The CDR3 region has the DNA TGTGCCACCAGCAGAGATCTTGTGGCGGACGAGCAGTACTTC. This encodes CATSRDLVADEQYF. This chain uses TRBV15 with TRBJ2-7; no definite D call. CDR1 is LNHNV, CDR2 YYDKDF, per germline (reference sequence). The V and J ends lost 0 bases and 5 bases respectively, with 11 bases between them. The CDR3 runs to 14 residues.

Details on this clone: The same CDR3 arises from other DNA sequences in this sample as well. V usage is TRBV7-2 and J usage is TRBJ1-2; TRBD1 might be the D (5 bases). The germline V gene has CDR1 SGHTA and CDR2 FQGNSA. The CDR3 loop spans 14 amino acids. V lost 3 bases, J lost 8 bases, and 16 bases lay in between. CDR3 region: CASSLGQGLGGYTF. DNA for the CDR3: TGTGCCAGCAGCTTGGGGCAGGGCTTAGGGGGCTACACCTTC.

The V and J genes are TRBV7-9 and TRBJ2-7, with 9 positions matching TRBD1. In germline, CDR1 is SEHNR, CDR2 FQNEAQ (reference sequence). The J segment lost 5 bases and the V segment lost 5 bases, leaving 13 bases of the junction unmatched. The length of the CDR3 is 16 residues. Written as DNA, the CDR3 is TGTGCCAGCAGCCCCCCGGGACAGGGAAACAGGAACGAGCAGTACTTC. Amino acid sequence: CASSPPGQGNRNEQYF.

The J gene is TRBJ1-1, the V gene TRBV5-1; D might be TRBD1 (5 bases). This CDR3 region has 12 residues. The germline V gene has CDR1 SGHRS and CDR2 YFSETQ. The V and J ends lost 0 bases and 11 bases respectively, with 11 bases between them. CDR3 sequence reads: CASSLEGRGAFF. Written as DNA, the CDR3 is TGCGCCAGCAGCTTGGAGGGGCGCGGTGCTTTCTTT.

V gene TRBV7-6 combines with J gene TRBJ2-5, with 7 bases fitting TRBD2. V dropped 0 bases and J dropped 2; count of bases not matched to a gene: 3. The CDR3 covers 15 residues. Germline V gives CDR1 SGHVS, CDR2 FNYEAQ. In DNA form, the CDR3 reads TGTGCCAGCAGCTTAGCGCGGGAGACGCAAGAGACCCAGTACTTC. Translating gives CASSLARETQETQYF.

The chain couples TRBV11-2 to TRBJ1-2; TRBD1 matches 8 bases. V trimming: 7 bases; J trimming: 6 bases; junction bases outside the gene matches: 7. Germline V gene sequence: CDR1 SGHAT, CDR2 FQNNGV. The length of the CDR3 is 13 residues. As DNA, the CDR3 is TGTGCCAGCACCAGGGGGCTAACTAATGGCTACACCTTC. As protein: CASTRGLTNGYTF.